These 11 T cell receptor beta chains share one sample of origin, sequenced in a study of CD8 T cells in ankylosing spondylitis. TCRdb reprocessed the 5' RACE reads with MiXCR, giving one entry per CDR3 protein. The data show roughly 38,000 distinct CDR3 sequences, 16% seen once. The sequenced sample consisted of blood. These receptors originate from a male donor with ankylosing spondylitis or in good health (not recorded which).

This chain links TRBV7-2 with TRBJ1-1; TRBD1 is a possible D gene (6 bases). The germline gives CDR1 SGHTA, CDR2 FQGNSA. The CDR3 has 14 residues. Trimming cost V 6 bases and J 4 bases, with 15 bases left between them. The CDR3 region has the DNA TGTGCCAGCAGTAAGATGAGAGGGGGCACTGAAGCTTTCTTT. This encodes CASSKMRGGTEAFF.

CDR3 amino acids: CSGGLRYTDTQYF. The CDR3 bases are TGCAGCGGGGGACTACGCTACACAGATACGCAGTATTTT. V is TRBV29-1 and J is TRBJ2-3; 7 positions match TRBD2. This CDR3 is 13 amino acids long. J gave up 2 bases and V 7 bases, and 6 bases lay outside the gene matches. Germline V gene lookup returns CDR1 SQVTM and CDR2 ANQGSEA.

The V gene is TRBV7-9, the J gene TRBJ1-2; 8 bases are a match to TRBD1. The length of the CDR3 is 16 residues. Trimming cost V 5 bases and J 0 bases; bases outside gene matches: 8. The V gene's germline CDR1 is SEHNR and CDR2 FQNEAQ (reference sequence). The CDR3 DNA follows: TGTGCCAGCAGCCGAAGGACAGGGCCAACTAACTATGGCTACACCTTC. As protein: CASSRRTGPTNYGYTF.

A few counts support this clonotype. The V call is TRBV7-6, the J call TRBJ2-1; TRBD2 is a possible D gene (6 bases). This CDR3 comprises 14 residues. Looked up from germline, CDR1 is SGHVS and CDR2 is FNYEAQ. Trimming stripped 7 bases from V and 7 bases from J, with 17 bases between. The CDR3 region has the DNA TGTGCCAGCATCAAAGGTGGCGGGGAGAATGAGCAGTTCTTC. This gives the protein CASIKGGGENEQFF.

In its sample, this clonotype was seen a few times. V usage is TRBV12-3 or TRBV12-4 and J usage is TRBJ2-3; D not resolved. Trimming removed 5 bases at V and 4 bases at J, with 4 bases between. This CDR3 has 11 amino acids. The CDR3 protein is CASSVSDTQYF. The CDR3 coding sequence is TGTGCCAGCAGTGTATCAGATACGCAGTATTTT.

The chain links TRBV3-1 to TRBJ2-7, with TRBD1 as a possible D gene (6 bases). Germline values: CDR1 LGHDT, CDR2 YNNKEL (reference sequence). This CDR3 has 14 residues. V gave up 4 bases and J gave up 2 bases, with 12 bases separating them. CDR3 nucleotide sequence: TGTGCCAGCAGCCCCCCGGGACAAACCTACGAGCAGTACTTC. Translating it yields CASSPPGQTYEQYF.

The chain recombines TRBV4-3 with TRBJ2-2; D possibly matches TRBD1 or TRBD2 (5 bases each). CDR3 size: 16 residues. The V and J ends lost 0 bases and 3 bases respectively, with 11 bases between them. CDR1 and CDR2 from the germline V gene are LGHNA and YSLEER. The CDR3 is CASSQDWGRDTGELFF. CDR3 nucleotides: TGCGCCAGCAGCCAAGATTGGGGACGGGACACCGGGGAGCTGTTTTTT.

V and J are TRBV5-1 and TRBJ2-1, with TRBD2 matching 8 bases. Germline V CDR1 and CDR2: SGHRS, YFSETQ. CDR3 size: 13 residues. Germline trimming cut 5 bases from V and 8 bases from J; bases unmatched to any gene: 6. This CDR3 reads CASRERETYEQFF. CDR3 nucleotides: TGCGCCAGCAGAGAGCGGGAGACTTATGAGCAGTTCTTC. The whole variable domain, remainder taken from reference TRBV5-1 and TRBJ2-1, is KAGVTQTPRYLIKTRGQQVTLSCSPISGHRSVSWYQQTPGQGLQFLFEYFSETQRNKGNFPGRFSGRQFSNSRSEMNVSTLELGDSALYLCASRERETYEQFFGPGTRLTVL.

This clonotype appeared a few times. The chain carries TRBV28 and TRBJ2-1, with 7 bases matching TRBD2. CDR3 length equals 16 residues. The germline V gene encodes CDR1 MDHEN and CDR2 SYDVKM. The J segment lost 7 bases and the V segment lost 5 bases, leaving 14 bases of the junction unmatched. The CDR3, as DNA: TGTGCCAGCAGTAGCCCCTCTCTAGCGGCAAGGAATGAGCAGTTCTTC. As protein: CASSSPSLAARNEQFF.

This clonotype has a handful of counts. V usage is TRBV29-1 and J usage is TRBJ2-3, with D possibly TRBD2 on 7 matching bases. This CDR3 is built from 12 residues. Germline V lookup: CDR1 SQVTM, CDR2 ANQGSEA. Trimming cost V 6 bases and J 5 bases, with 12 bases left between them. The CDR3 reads CSVGGLKDTQYF. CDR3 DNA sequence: TGCAGCGTCGGGGGGCTCAAAGATACGCAGTATTTT.

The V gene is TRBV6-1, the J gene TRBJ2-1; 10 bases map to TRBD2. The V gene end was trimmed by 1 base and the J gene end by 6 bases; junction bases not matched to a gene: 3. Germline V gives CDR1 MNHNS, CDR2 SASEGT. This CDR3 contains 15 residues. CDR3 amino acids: CASSEEASGGNEQFF. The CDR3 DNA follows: TGTGCCAGCAGTGAAGAGGCTAGCGGGGGCAATGAGCAGTTCTTC.